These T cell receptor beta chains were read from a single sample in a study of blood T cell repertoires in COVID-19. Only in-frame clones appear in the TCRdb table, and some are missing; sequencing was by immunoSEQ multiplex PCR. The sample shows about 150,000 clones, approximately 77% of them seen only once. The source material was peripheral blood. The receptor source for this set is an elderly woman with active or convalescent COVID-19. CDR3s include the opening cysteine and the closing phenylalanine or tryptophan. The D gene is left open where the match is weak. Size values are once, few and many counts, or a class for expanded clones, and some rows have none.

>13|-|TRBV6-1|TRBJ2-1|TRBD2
CASSETSGPEQFF
TGTGCCAGCAGTGAAACTAGCGGGCCGGAGCAGTTCTTC
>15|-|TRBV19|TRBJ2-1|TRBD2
CASSIGLAHYNEQFF
TGTGCCAGTAGTATAGGACTAGCACATTACAATGAGCAGTTCTTC
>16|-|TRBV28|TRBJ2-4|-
CASSLAGALAKNIQYF
TGTGCCAGCAGTTTAGCAGGGGCCTTAGCCAAAAACATTCAGTACTTC
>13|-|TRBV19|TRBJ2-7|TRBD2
CASIGAGGSKQYF
TGTGCCAGTATTGGCGCGGGAGGCTCAAAGCAGTACTTC
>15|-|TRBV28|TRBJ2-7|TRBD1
CASSSSGTVYYEQYF
TGTGCCAGCAGTTCATCCGGGACAGTGTACTACGAGCAGTACTTC
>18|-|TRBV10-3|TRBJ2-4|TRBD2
CAISESGLAGVAKNIQYF
TGTGCCATCAGTGAGTCCGGACTAGCGGGAGTGGCCAAAAACATTCAGTACTTC
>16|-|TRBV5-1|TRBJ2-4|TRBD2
CASSLEASGRANIQYF
TGCGCCAGCAGCTTGGAAGCTAGCGGGAGAGCGAACATTCAGTACTTC
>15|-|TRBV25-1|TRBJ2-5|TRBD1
CASSERTGGNTAQYF
TGTGCCAGCAGTGAACGAACAGGGGGTAATACGGCCCAGTACTTC
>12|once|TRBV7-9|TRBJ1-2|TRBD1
CASRGQGYGYTF
TGTGCCAGCAGGGGACAGGGCTATGGCTACACCTTC
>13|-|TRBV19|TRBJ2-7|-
CARRIAESYEQYF
TGTGCCAGGAGAATAGCGGAGTCCTACGAGCAGTACTTC
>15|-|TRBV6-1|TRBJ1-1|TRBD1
CASSERDSPNTEAFF
TGTGCCAGCAGTGAACGGGACAGCCCGAACACTGAAGCTTTCTTT
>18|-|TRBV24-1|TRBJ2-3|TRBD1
CATSDPAGTGSWGDTQYF
TGTGCCACCAGTGACCCGGCCGGGACAGGTTCGTGGGGGGATACGCAGTATTTT
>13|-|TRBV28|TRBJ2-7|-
CASSLEGLGEQYF
TGTGCCAGCAGTCTGGAGGGCCTCGGCGAGCAGTACTTC
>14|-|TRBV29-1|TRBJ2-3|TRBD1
CSAQQGLWTDTQYF
TGCAGCGCACAACAGGGGCTTTGGACAGATACGCAGTATTTT
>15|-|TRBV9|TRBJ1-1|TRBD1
CASSVGAQGGTEAFF
TGTGCCAGCAGCGTAGGTGCACAGGGGGGCACTGAAGCTTTCTTT
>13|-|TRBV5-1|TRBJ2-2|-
CASSLDPSGELFF
TGCGCCAGCAGCTTGGATCCATCCGGGGAGCTGTTTTTT
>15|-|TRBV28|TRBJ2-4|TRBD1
CASSPRTGTGNIQYF
TGTGCCAGCAGTCCAAGAACCGGGACAGGAAACATTCAGTACTTC
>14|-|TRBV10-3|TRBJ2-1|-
CAISEPYSLNEQFF
TGTGCCATCAGTGAACCATACTCACTGAATGAGCAGTTCTTC
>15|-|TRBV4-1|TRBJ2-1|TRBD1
CASSQDRTGRDEQFF
TGCGCCAGCAGCCAAGATCGGACAGGCAGGGATGAGCAGTTCTTC
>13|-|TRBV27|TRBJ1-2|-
CASSPRGYIGYTF
TGTGCCAGCAGTCCCAGGGGTTACATTGGCTACACCTTC
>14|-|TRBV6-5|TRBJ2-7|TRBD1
CASSYLDRRDEQYF
TGTGCCAGCAGTTACTTGGACAGGCGGGACGAGCAGTACTTC
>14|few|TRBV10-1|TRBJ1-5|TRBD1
CASSDYRGDQPQHF
TGCGCCAGCAGTGACTACAGGGGGGATCAGCCCCAGCATTTT
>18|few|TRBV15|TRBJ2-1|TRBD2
CATSRDTSGSGPYNEQFF
TGTGCCACCAGCAGAGATACTAGCGGGAGCGGACCGTACAATGAGCAGTTCTTC
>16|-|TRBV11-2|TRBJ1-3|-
CASSLGTVLSGNTIYF
TGTGCCAGCAGCTTAGGGACAGTCCTCTCTGGAAACACCATATATTTT
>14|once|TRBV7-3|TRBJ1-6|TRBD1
CASSLDRGDSPLHF
TGTGCCAGCAGCCTCGACAGGGGTGATTCACCCCTCCACTTT
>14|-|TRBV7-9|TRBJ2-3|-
CASGEERLTDTQYF
TGTGCCAGCGGGGAGGAGCGGCTAACAGATACGCAGTATTTT
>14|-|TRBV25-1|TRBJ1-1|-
CASSETGFYTEAFF
TGTGCCAGCAGTGAAACAGGGTTTTACACTGAAGCTTTCTTT